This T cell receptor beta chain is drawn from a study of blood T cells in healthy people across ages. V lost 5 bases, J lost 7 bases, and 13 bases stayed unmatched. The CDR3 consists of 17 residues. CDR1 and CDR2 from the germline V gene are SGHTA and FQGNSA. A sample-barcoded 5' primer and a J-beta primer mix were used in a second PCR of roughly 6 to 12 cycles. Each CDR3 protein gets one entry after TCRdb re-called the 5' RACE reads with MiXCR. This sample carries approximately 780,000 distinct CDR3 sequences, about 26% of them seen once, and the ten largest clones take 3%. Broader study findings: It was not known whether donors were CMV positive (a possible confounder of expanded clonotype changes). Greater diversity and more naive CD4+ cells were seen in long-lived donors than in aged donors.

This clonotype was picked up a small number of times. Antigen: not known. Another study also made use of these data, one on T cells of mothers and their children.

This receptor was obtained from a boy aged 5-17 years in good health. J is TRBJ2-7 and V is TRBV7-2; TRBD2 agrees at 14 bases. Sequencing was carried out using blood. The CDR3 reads CASSNGLAGGLLFEQYF. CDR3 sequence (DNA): TGTGCCAGCAGCAACGGACTAGCGGGGGGCCTCCTGTTTGAGCAGTACTTC.